This TCR beta chain was captured in a study of cytotoxic CD8 clonotypes in ibrutinib-treated CLL. Study at large: The taking of response samples occurred after a median roughly 12 months of treatment, with a range of 6 to 36. Study observations and caveats: Age-matched healthy donor levels were exceeded by baseline clonality, which tracked circulating CD8+ T-cell counts. Elevated clonality accompanied ibrutinib response, with a return toward baseline values at progression. Contraction or stability on treatment was seen for public clonotypes, which were uncommon.

In regard to this clone: Its antigen is currently unknown.

Assay used: immunoSEQ multiplex PCR; TCRdb lists only in-frame clones, some missing. The table records roughly 200,000 clones, 72% of them present only once. The source was PBMCs, collected after 24 months of ibrutinib treatment. This TCR came from a human donor with chronic lymphocytic leukemia.

CDR3 loop: CASSRTAMNTEAFF. The CDR3 coding sequence is TGTGCCAGCAGTCGGACAGCTATGAACACTGAAGCTTTCTTT. V usage is TRBV28 and J usage is TRBJ1-1, with a tentative D call TRBD1 (6 bases). Germline CDR1 is MDHEN and CDR2 is SYDVKM. V gave up 5 bases and J gave up 0 bases, with 10 bases separating them. This CDR3 is built from 14 residues. Full variable domain (missing parts from reference TRBV28 and TRBJ1-1): DVKVTQSSRYLVKRTGEKVFLECVQDMDHENMFWYRQDPGLGLRLIYFSYDVKMKEKGDIPEGYSVSREKKERFSLILESASTNQTSMYLCASSRTAMNTEAFFGQGTRLTVV.